One and the same sample provided the 8 T cell receptor beta chains below, sequenced in a study. A single record per CDR3 protein comes from TCRdb applying MiXCR to the RT-PCR reads. This sample has approximately 720,000 distinct CDR3 sequences; 13% to 15% occur once, and the top ten carry 3% to 4.5%. The material sequenced was memory CD4+ T cells from blood. Receptors were obtained from a female donor in good health, serving as a healthy control.

The chain employs TRBV7-2 and TRBJ2-7, with D unclear. The CDR3 runs 13 residues. V lost 5 bases and J 6 bases, leaving 14 bases between the germline ends. Looked up from germline, CDR1 is SGHTA and CDR2 is FQGNSA. The CDR3 here is CASSLHLTFEQYF. The CDR3 DNA follows: TGTGCCAGCAGCCTCCATCTGACTTTCGAGCAGTACTTC.

This clonotype turned up a few times. J is TRBJ2-6 and V is TRBV7-3; a weak D match, TRBD1 (6 bases). Trimming left V 3 bases short and J 0 bases short, with 12 bases between. The germline CDR1 and CDR2 sequences are SGHTA and FQGTGA. The CDR3 is 17 residues long. CDR3 bases: TGTGCCAGCAGCTTGACAGGAGCCCGCTCTGGGGCCAACGTCCTGACTTTC. It encodes CASSLTGARSGANVLTF.

This clonotype was picked up a small number of times. The V and J genes are TRBV19 and TRBJ2-1, with D perhaps assigned TRBD1 or TRBD2 (6 bases each). The CDR3 spans 16 residues. The V gene's germline CDR1 is LNHDA and CDR2 SQIVND (reference sequence). The ends were cut back, 5 bases at V and 0 bases at J, with 14 bases in the middle. In nucleotides, the CDR3 is TGTGCCAGTAGTCTGGACGGAGGGGGCTCCTACAATGAGCAGTTCTTC. Translation: CASSLDGGGSYNEQFF.

This clonotype came up many times. The V call is TRBV4-3, the J call TRBJ2-3; 11 positions match TRBD2. J gave up 4 bases and V 1 base, and 7 bases lay outside the gene matches. This CDR3 comprises 17 residues. The V gene's germline CDR1 is LGHNA and CDR2 YSLEER. The CDR3 nucleotides are TGCGCCAGCAGCCAAGTAACTAGCGGGAGCTTCGCAGATACGCAGTATTTT. Its protein is CASSQVTSGSFADTQYF.

This clonotype was recorded a few times. The chain is built from TRBV20-1 and TRBJ2-2, with D tentatively TRBD1 (6 bases). V gave up 1 base and J gave up 2 bases, with 11 bases separating them. The germline V gene has CDR1 DFQATT and CDR2 SNEGSKA (reference sequence). The CDR3 spans 15 residues. The DNA of the CDR3 is TGCAGTGCTAGAGCCAGGGGCGCTAACACCGGGGAGCTGTTTTTT. Translating gives CSARARGANTGELFF.

The chain recombines TRBV7-3 with TRBJ2-1, with TRBD2 matching over 14 bases. The ends lost 5 bases at V and 12 bases at J; junction bases unmatched: 9. The germline V gene encodes CDR1 SGHTA and CDR2 FQGTGA. The CDR3 loop spans 15 amino acids. The CDR3 DNA reads as TGTGCCAGCAGCCCAACCGGGACTAGCGGGAGATCGCAGTTCTTC. Translating gives CASSPTGTSGRSQFF.

This clonotype has at least ten counts. The V and J genes are TRBV20-1 and TRBJ2-1, with 12 positions matching TRBD2. The CDR3 is 12 residues long. Germline V gene sequence: CDR1 DFQATT, CDR2 SNEGSKA (reference sequence). V trimming: 0 bases; J trimming: 16 bases; junction bases outside the gene matches: 4. The CDR3 bases are TGCAGTGCTAGAGACGGACTAGCGGGGATTTTCTTC. It codes for CSARDGLAGIFF.

This clonotype was observed a few times. The chain employs TRBV18 and TRBJ1-5; D not certain. CDR3 size: 14 residues. Trimming stripped 4 bases from V and 4 bases from J, with 11 bases between. CDR1 KGHSH and CDR2 LQKENI come from the germline V gene. The CDR3 DNA reads as TGTGCCAGCTCACTCGGTCTCACGAATCAGCCCCAGCATTTT. Amino acids: CASSLGLTNQPQHF.